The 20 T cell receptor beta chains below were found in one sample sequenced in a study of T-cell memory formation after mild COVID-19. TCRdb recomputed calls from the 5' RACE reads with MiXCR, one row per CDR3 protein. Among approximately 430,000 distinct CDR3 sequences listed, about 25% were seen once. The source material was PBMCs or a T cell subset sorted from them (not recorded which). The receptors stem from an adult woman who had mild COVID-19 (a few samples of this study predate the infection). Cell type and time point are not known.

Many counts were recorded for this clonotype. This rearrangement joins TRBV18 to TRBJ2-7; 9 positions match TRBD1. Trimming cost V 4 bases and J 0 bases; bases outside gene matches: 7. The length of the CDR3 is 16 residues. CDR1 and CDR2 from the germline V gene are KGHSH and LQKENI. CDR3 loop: CASSQGTGRSSYEQYF. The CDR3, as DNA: TGTGCCAGCTCACAGGGGACAGGGAGGAGCTCCTACGAGCAGTACTTC.

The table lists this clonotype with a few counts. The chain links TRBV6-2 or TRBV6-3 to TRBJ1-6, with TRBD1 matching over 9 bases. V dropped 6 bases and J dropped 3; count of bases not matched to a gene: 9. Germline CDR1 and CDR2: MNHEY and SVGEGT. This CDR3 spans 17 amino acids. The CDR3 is CASRGQGASGYNSPLHF. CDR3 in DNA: TGTGCCAGCAGGGGACAGGGAGCTTCGGGCTATAATTCACCCCTCCACTTT.

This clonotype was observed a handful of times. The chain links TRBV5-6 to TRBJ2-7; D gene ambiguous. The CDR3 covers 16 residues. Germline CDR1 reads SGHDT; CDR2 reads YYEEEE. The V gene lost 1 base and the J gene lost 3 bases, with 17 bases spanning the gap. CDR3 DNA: TGTGCCAGCAGCTTGCGGATGGTTGGCCTCTTCTACGAGCAGTACTTC. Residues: CASSLRMVGLFYEQYF.

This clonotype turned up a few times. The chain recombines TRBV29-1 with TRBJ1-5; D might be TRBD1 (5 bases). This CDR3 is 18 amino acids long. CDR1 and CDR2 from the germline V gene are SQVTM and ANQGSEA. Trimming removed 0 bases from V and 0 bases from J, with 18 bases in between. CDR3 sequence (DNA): TGCAGCGTTGAAGAATTTGGGACGCCGGGGTATAGCAATCAGCCCCAGCATTTT. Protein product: CSVEEFGTPGYSNQPQHF. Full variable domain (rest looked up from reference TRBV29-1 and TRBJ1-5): SAVISQKPSRDICQRGTSLTIQCQVDSQVTMMFWYRQQPGQSLTLIATANQGSEATYESGFVIDKFPISRPNLTFSTLTVSNMSPEDSSIYLCSVEEFGTPGYSNQPQHFGDGTRLSIL.

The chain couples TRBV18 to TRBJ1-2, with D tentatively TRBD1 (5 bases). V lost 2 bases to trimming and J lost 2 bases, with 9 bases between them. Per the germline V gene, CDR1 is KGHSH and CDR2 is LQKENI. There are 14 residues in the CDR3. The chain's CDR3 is CASSPGTANYGYTF. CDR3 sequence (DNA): TGTGCCAGCTCACCAGGGACGGCGAACTATGGCTACACCTTC.

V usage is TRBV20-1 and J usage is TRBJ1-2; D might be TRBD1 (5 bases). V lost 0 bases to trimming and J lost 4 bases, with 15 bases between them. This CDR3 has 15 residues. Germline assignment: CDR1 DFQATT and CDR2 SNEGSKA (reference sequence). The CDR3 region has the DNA TGCAGTGCTAGAGAGGGCGCGGGGGGTTTCTATGGCTACACCTTC. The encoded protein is CSAREGAGGFYGYTF.

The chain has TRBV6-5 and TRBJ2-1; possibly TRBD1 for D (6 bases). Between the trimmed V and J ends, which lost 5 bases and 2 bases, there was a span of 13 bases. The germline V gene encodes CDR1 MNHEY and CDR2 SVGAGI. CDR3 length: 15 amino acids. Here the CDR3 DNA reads TGTGCCAGCAGTCCACAGGGTTGGGCCTACAATGAGCAGTTCTTC. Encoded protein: CASSPQGWAYNEQFF.

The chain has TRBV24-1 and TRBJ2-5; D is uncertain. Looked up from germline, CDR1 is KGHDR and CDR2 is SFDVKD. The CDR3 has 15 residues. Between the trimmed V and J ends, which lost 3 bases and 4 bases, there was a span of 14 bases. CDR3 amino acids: CATSDRALEVETQYF. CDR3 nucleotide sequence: TGTGCCACCAGTGATCGCGCGTTAGAGGTAGAGACCCAGTACTTC.

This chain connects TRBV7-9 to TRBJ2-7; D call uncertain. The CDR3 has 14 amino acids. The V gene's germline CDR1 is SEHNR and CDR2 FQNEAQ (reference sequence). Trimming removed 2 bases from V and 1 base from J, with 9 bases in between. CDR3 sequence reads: CASSLSRDSYEQYF. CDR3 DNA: TGTGCCAGCAGCTTATCAAGGGATTCCTACGAGCAGTACTTC.

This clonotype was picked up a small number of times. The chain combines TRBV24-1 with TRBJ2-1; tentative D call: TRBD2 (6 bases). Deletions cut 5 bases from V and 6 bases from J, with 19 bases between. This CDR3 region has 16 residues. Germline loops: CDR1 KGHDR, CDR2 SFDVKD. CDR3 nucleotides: TGTGCCACCAGTGTAAGTGGCGGGACCACCTCCAATGAGCAGTTCTTC. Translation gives CATSVSGGTTSNEQFF.

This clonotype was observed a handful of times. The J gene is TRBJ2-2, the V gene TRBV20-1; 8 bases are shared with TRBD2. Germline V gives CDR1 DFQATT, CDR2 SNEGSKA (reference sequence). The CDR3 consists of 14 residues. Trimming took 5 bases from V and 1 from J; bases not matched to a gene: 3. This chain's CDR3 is CSAPAGGNTGELFF. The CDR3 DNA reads TGCAGTGCTCCTGCGGGGGGGAACACCGGGGAGCTGTTTTTT.

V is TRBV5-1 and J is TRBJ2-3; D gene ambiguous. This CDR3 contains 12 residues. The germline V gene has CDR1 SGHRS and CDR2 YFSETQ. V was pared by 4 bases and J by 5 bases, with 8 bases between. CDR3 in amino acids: CASSLSLDTQYF. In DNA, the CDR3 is TGCGCCAGCAGCCTCAGCCTAGATACGCAGTATTTT.

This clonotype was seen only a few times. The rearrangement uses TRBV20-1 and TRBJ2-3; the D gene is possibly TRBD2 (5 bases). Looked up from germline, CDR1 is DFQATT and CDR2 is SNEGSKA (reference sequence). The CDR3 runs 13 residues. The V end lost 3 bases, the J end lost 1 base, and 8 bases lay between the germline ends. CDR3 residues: CSASSGGTDTQYF. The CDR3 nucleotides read TGCAGTGCTAGCTCCGGGGGCACAGATACGCAGTATTTT.

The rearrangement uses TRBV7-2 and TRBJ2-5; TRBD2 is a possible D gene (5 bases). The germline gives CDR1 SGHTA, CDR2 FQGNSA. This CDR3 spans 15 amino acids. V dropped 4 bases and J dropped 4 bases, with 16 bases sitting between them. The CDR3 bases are TGTGCCAGCAGCTCATCGGCTGTTGCGGGAGAGACCCAGTACTTC. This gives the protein CASSSSAVAGETQYF.

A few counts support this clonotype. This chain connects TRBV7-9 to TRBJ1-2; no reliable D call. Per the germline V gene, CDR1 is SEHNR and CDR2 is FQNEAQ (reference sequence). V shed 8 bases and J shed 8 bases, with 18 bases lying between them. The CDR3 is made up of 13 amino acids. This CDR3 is CASASVRVGGYTF. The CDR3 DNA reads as TGTGCCAGCGCCTCAGTGAGGGTCGGCGGCTACACCTTC. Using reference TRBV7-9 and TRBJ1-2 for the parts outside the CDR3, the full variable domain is DTGVSQNPRHKITKRGQNVTFRCDPISEHNRLYWYRQTLGQGPEFLTYFQNEAQLEKSRLLSDRFSAERPKGSFSTLEIQRTEQGDSAMYLCASASVRVGGYTFGSGTRLTVV.

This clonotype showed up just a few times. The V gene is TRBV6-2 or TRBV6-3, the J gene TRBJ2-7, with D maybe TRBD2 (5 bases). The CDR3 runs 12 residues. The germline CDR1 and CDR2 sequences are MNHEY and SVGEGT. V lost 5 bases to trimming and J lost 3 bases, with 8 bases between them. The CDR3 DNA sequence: TGTGCCAGCAGTCGGACTTTCTACGAGCAGTACTTC. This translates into CASSRTFYEQYF.

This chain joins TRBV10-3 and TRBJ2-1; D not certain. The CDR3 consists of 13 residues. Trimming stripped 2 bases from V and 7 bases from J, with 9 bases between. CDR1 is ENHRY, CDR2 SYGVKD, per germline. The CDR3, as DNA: TGTGCCATCAGTGAGAGGTACGGGAATGAGCAGTTCTTC. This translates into CAISERYGNEQFF.

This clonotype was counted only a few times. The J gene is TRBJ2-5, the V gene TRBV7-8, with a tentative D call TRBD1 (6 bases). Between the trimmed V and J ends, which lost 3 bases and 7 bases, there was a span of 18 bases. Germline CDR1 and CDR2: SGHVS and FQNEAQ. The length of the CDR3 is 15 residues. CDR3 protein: CASSLGHRNTPTQYF. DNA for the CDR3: TGTGCCAGCAGCTTGGGACACCGCAACACTCCGACCCAGTACTTC.

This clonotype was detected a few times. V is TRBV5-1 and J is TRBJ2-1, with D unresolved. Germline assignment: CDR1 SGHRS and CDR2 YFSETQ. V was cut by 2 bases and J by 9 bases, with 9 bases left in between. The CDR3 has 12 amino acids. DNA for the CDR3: TGCGCCAGCAGCTTTTCGATGGGTGAGCAGTTCTTC. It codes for CASSFSMGEQFF.

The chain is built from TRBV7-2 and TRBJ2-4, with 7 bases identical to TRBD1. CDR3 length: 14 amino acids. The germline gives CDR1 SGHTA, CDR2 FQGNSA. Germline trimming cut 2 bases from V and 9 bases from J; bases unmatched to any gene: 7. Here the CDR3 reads CASSLTQGNSIQYF. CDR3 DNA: TGTGCCAGCAGCTTAACACAGGGGAATAGCATTCAGTACTTC.